One and the same sample provided the 27 T cell receptor beta chains below, sequenced in a study of T cells in localized non-small cell lung cancer. Using immunoSEQ multiplex PCR, the repertoire was profiled, and TCRdb retains in-frame clones only, with some absent. The sample includes about 1,400 clones, less than 20% seen only once; the top ten take over 11%. The source was normal lung tissue next to the tumor, collected before any cancer treatment. The receptor set was obtained from a woman between 35 and 70 years old with stage II lung adenocarcinoma.

This clone has more than one count but fewer than ten. This rearrangement joins TRBV11-3 to TRBJ2-7; D unresolved. The germline CDR1 and CDR2 sequences are SGHNT and YENEEA. The CDR3 has 16 residues. The V end was cut by 1 base, the J end by 0 bases, with 13 bases between. The CDR3 region is CASSLGGPRDSYEQYF. For the CDR3, the DNA is TGTGCCAGCAGCTTAGGAGGCCCGAGAGACTCCTACGAGCAGTACTTC.

This sequence joins TRBV9 and TRBJ2-3; no firm D call. The CDR3 has 13 amino acids. Per the germline V gene, CDR1 is SGDLS and CDR2 is YYNGEE. Trimming removed 9 bases from V and 0 bases from J, with 11 bases in between. The chain's CDR3 is CATRPASTDTQYF. CDR3 in DNA: TGTGCCACCAGGCCCGCTAGCACAGATACGCAGTATTTT.

This clone ranks as medium-sized. The rearrangement uses TRBV11-3 and TRBJ1-1; possible D gene TRBD1, 5 bases. The CDR3 totals 16 residues. Germline CDR1 and CDR2: SGHNT and YENEEA. Trimming removed 5 bases at V and 6 bases at J, with 22 bases between. The CDR3 is CASSPRIFGAGAEAFF. CDR3 DNA: TGTGCCAGCAGCCCAAGGATCTTCGGGGCGGGGGCTGAAGCTTTCTTT.

This clone turned up a few times. V and J are TRBV6-8 and TRBJ2-7, with TRBD1 as a possible D gene (8 bases). The germline CDR1 and CDR2 sequences are MNHGY and SAAAGT. CDR3 length equals 15 residues. Between the trimmed V and J ends, which lost 6 bases and 2 bases, there was a span of 17 bases. CDR3 nucleotide sequence: TGTGCCAGCAGCCTGGGGGGGACAGGACCCTACGAGCAGTACTTC. Its translation: CASSLGGTGPYEQYF.

The gene calls are TRBV19 and TRBJ1-1; TRBD1 might be the D (5 bases). The V and J ends lost 11 bases and 2 bases respectively, with 15 bases between them. Germline loops: CDR1 LNHDA, CDR2 SQIVND (reference sequence). The CDR3 contains 13 residues. Written as DNA, the CDR3 is TGTGCCGCAACTCCCCGGGACAACACTGAAGCTTTCTTT. It codes for CAATPRDNTEAFF.

This chain connects TRBV19 to TRBJ1-5; D is unclear. The CDR3 has 14 residues. V was pared by 0 bases and J by 9 bases, with 12 bases between. From germline, CDR1 is LNHDA and CDR2 SQIVND (reference sequence). CDR3 sequence: CASSIEPVRLPQHF. The CDR3 coding sequence is TGTGCCAGTAGTATAGAACCGGTTCGTTTGCCCCAGCATTTT.

V gene TRBV2 combines with J gene TRBJ2-7; 8 nucleotides align to TRBD1. The length of the CDR3 is 14 residues. V shed 6 bases, J shed 2 bases, and the junction held 6 bases outside the gene matches. CDR1 is SNHLY, CDR2 FYNNEI, per germline. This CDR3 is CASRPRGQPYEQYF. The CDR3 region has the DNA TGTGCCAGCAGACCCAGGGGGCAACCCTACGAGCAGTACTTC. Full variable domain (missing parts from reference TRBV2 and TRBJ2-7): EPEVTQTPSHQVTQMGQEVILRCVPISNHLYFYWYRQILGQKVEFLVSFYNNEISEKSEIFDDQFSVERPDGSNFTLKIRSTKLEDSAMYFCASRPRGQPYEQYFGPGTRLTVT.

The J gene is TRBJ2-3, the V gene TRBV29-1; tentatively, D is TRBD2 (7 bases). V was cut by 4 bases and J by 2 bases, with 19 bases left in between. Germline CDR1 and CDR2: SQVTM and ANQGSEA. The CDR3 has 16 residues. This CDR3 is CSVVGLAGASTDTQYF. The CDR3 nucleotides are TGCAGCGTTGTGGGGTTGGCGGGGGCATCCACAGATACGCAGTATTTT.

The V gene is TRBV25-1, the J gene TRBJ1-5; D gene uncertain. The germline gives CDR1 MGHDK, CDR2 SYGVNS. V was clipped by 5 bases and J by 1 base, with 6 bases between them. This CDR3 is 13 amino acids long. The CDR3 is CASSPASNQPQHF. The CDR3 bases are TGTGCCAGCAGTCCGGCGAGCAATCAGCCCCAGCATTTT.

This clone is categorized as medium-sized. This chain links TRBV9 with TRBJ2-1; no reliable D call. Germline V lookup: CDR1 SGDLS, CDR2 YYNGEE. Trimming took 4 bases from V and 9 from J, leaving 11 bases between them. The CDR3 is 12 residues long. CDR3 DNA sequence: TGTGCCAGCAGCTCAGATAGCACTGAGCAGTTCTTC. Encoded protein: CASSSDSTEQFF.

This clone has more than one count but fewer than ten. The V gene is TRBV28, the J gene TRBJ2-3; TRBD1 agrees at 8 bases. This CDR3 is built from 18 residues. Unmatched junction bases numbered 11, after V lost 2 bases and J lost 1 base. Germline V gene lookup returns CDR1 MDHEN and CDR2 SYDVKM. CDR3 coding DNA: TGTGCCAGCAGTTTACGGACAGGGTCGTCGCGTGGCACAGATACGCAGTATTTT. It encodes CASSLRTGSSRGTDTQYF.

The V gene is TRBV11-3, the J gene TRBJ1-2; 9 bases fit TRBD1. Germline CDR1 reads SGHNT; CDR2 reads YENEEA. V lost 4 bases to trimming and J lost 8 bases; unmatched junction nucleotides: 8. The CDR3 runs to 14 residues. The chain's CDR3 is CASSSVNRGRGYTF. For the CDR3, the DNA is TGTGCCAGCAGCTCGGTCAACAGGGGGCGGGGCTACACCTTC.

The table lists this clone with a few counts. The CDR3 nucleotides read TGTGCCAGCAGCGTAGGGACTCCTATGGAGGCCCAGCATTTT. Amino acids: CASSVGTPMEAQHF. The chain carries TRBV9 and TRBJ1-5; D not certain. This CDR3 is 14 amino acids long. Trimming left V 0 bases short and J 11 bases short, with 15 bases between. Germline V gives CDR1 SGDLS, CDR2 YYNGEE.

The chain has TRBV7-8 and TRBJ1-1; TRBD1 might be the D (5 bases). This CDR3 is 13 amino acids long. V lost 5 bases and J 1 base, leaving 8 bases between the germline ends. CDR1 SGHVS and CDR2 FQNEAQ come from the germline V gene. The CDR3 coding sequence is TGTGCCAGCAGCCAAGGACAGAACACTGAAGCTTTCTTT. It translates to CASSQGQNTEAFF.

V gene TRBV28 combines with J gene TRBJ2-5; D is possibly TRBD2 (6 bases). This CDR3 comprises 15 residues. Per germline, CDR1 MDHEN and CDR2 SYDVKM. Deletions cut 3 bases from V and 4 bases from J, with 15 bases between. The CDR3, as DNA: TGTGCCAGCAGTTTGGGGCGGGGCGAAGGAGAGACCCAGTACTTC. Protein product: CASSLGRGEGETQYF. The entire variable domain, with the rest obtained from reference TRBV28 and TRBJ2-5, is as follows: DVKVTQSSRYLVKRTGEKVFLECVQDMDHENMFWYRQDPGLGLRLIYFSYDVKMKEKGDIPEGYSVSREKKERFSLILESASTNQTSMYLCASSLGRGEGETQYFGPGTRLLVL.

This clone was found a few times. This chain joins TRBV9 and TRBJ2-7, with D possibly called TRBD1 or TRBD2 (5 bases each). The germline CDR1 and CDR2 sequences are SGDLS and YYNGEE. Trimming shortened V by 0 bases and J by 7 bases, and 17 bases separated the two germline ends. This CDR3 region has 15 residues. Here the CDR3 DNA reads TGTGCCAGCAGCGTAGACCAGAGGGGAATGGGGGAGCAGTACTTC. Its protein product is CASSVDQRGMGEQYF.

This clone is judged medium-sized. The rearrangement uses TRBV11-3 and TRBJ1-2; the D gene is possibly TRBD1 (6 bases). Germline CDR1 and CDR2: SGHNT and YENEEA. The V end was cut by 3 bases, the J end by 1 base, with 15 bases between. The CDR3 runs 16 residues. DNA for the CDR3: TGTGCCAGCAGCTTGCTCCGGGACAAAATTAACTATGGCTACACCTTC. As protein: CASSLLRDKINYGYTF.

This clone was seen a few times. The rearrangement links TRBV11-3 to TRBJ1-6, with 9 positions matching TRBD1. CDR3 length equals 17 residues. Trimming cost V 5 bases and J 8 bases; bases outside gene matches: 13. Germline V gene data show CDR1 as SGHNT and CDR2 as YENEEA. CDR3 sequence reads: CASSPGVTGTGHSPLHF. For the CDR3, the DNA is TGTGCCAGCAGCCCCGGGGTAACCGGGACAGGGCATTCACCCCTCCACTTT. The full variable domain, its missing parts supplied by reference TRBV11-3 and TRBJ1-6, is EAGVVQSPRYKIIEKKQPVAFWCNPISGHNTLYWYLQNLGQGPELLIRYENEEAVDDSQLPKDRFSAERLKGVDSTLKIQPAELGDSAVYLCASSPGVTGTGHSPLHFGNGTRLTVT.

J is TRBJ2-3 and V is TRBV1; TRBD2, the table's D call, was not compared with the DNA. TRBV1 is given as a pseudogene. The CDR3 is 13 amino acids. As DNA, the CDR3 is TGCGCCAGTAGAAGTTTTAGCACAGATACGCAGTATTTT. It translates to CASRSFSTDTQYF.

This chain uses TRBV11-3 with TRBJ2-5; D is uncertain. The ends were cut back, 1 base at V and 5 bases at J, with 17 bases in the middle. In germline, CDR1 is SGHNT, CDR2 YENEEA. This CDR3 comprises 16 residues. The CDR3, as DNA: TGTGCCAGCAGCTTAGTCTTTGGGCCTTTAAGGGAGACCCAGTACTTC. Its protein is CASSLVFGPLRETQYF.

V gene TRBV6-1 combines with J gene TRBJ2-7; D possibly corresponds to TRBD1 (6 bases). Between the trimmed V and J ends, which lost 1 base and 5 bases, there was a span of 21 bases. CDR1 is MNHNS, CDR2 SASEGT, per germline. CDR3 length: 17 residues. CDR3 residues: CASSEGPGHSTQNEQYF. In nucleotides, the CDR3 is TGTGCCAGCAGTGAAGGGCCGGGACACTCGACGCAGAACGAGCAGTACTTC.

There are a few counts of this clone. The chain employs TRBV6-8 and TRBJ2-1; D possibly uses TRBD1 or TRBD2 (6 bases each). Germline V lookup: CDR1 MNHGY, CDR2 SAAAGT. The V end was cut by 8 bases, the J end by 5 bases, with 22 bases between. The CDR3 sequence is 16 residues long. CDR3 protein: CASADPTGGLNNEQFF. The CDR3 region has the DNA TGTGCCAGCGCCGACCCCACCGGGGGCCTAAACAATGAGCAGTTCTTC.

In this sample, this clone turned up a few times. The chain joins TRBV11-3 to TRBJ1-1; D call uncertain. V lost 5 bases and J 5 bases, leaving 18 bases between the germline ends. The CDR3 is made up of 15 amino acids. Germline V CDR1 and CDR2: SGHNT, YENEEA. The CDR3 spells CASSVGWSGGTEAFF. The DNA for the CDR3 is TGTGCCAGCAGCGTCGGTTGGTCGGGAGGGACTGAAGCTTTCTTT.

Judged by abundance, this clone is large. The V gene is TRBV11-3, the J gene TRBJ1-4; tentatively, D is TRBD1 (6 bases). The CDR3 is made up of 16 amino acids. Germline CDR1 SGHNT, CDR2 YENEEA. V lost 1 base and J 7 bases, leaving 16 bases between the germline ends. CDR3 protein: CASSLVAGGRSEKLFF. The CDR3 DNA sequence: TGTGCCAGCAGCTTAGTAGCCGGGGGGCGGAGTGAAAAACTGTTTTTT. The full variable domain, rest sourced from reference TRBV11-3 and TRBJ1-4, is EAGVVQSPRYKIIEKKQPVAFWCNPISGHNTLYWYLQNLGQGPELLIRYENEEAVDDSQLPKDRFSAERLKGVDSTLKIQPAELGDSAVYLCASSLVAGGRSEKLFFGSGTQLSVL.

By share, this clone ranks as medium-sized. The chain employs TRBV28 and TRBJ1-5; D gene ambiguous. Germline loops: CDR1 MDHEN, CDR2 SYDVKM. V lost 8 bases, J lost 1 base, and 15 bases lay in between. The CDR3 is made up of 15 amino acids. Here the CDR3 reads CASRQVGISNQPQHF. The CDR3 nucleotides are TGTGCCAGCCGTCAGGTGGGGATAAGCAATCAGCCCCAGCATTTT.

This clone is large (0.1 to 1%) within its sample. V and J are TRBV28 and TRBJ1-4, with D possibly TRBD1 on 5 matching bases. The V gene lost 8 bases and the J gene lost 4 bases, with 14 bases spanning the gap. From germline, CDR1 is MDHEN and CDR2 SYDVKM. CDR3 size: 14 residues. CDR3: CASDRDGLNEKLFF. CDR3 nucleotides: TGTGCCAGCGACCGGGACGGACTTAATGAAAAACTGTTTTTT.

The chain employs TRBV19 and TRBJ1-3, with unresolved D. The CDR3 extends over 17 amino acids. CDR1 is LNHDA, CDR2 SQIVND, per germline (reference sequence). The V gene lost 1 base and the J gene lost 0 bases, with 13 bases spanning the gap. CDR3 DNA sequence: TGTGCCAGTAGTATAGGCTTTGGGAAGACCTCTGGAAACACCATATATTTT. Translating it yields CASSIGFGKTSGNTIYF.